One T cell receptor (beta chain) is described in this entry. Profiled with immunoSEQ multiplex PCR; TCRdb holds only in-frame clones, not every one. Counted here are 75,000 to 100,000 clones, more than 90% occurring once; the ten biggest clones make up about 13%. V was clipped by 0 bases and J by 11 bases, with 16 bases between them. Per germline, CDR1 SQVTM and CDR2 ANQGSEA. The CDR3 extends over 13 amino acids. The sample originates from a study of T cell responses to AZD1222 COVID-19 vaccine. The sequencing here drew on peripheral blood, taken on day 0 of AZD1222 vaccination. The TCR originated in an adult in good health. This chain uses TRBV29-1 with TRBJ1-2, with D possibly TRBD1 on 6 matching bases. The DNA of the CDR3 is TGCAGCGTTGAAGATCAGTGGGGGGGCCTGTACACCTTC. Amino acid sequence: CSVEDQWGGLYTF.